These 15 T cell receptor beta chains originate from one sample sequenced in a study of shared clonotypes between healthy human individuals. Positive CCR7 selection of CD45RO-negative cells yielded the naive CD8 cells, and terminally differentiated effector memory CD45RA+ cells were excluded. Sequencing was performed with immunoSEQ multiplex PCR; in TCRdb, only in-frame clones are kept and a portion is missing. The table includes about 1.9 million clones, 85% to 95% detected once. The sample consisted of naive CD8+ T cells from PBMCs. Receptors originate from a young man in good health. Some clones in this sample may be carry-over from other donors' samples.

This chain joins TRBV28 and TRBJ2-1, with D uncertain. Germline values: CDR1 MDHEN, CDR2 SYDVKM. V lost 4 bases and J lost 0, with 10 bases in between. This CDR3 has 15 amino acids. CDR3 sequence: CASSSPISSYNEQFF. CDR3 coding DNA: TGTGCCAGCAGTTCCCCCATTAGCTCCTACAATGAGCAGTTCTTC. Full variable domain (remainder filled in from reference TRBV28 and TRBJ2-1): DVKVTQSSRYLVKRTGEKVFLECVQDMDHENMFWYRQDPGLGLRLIYFSYDVKMKEKGDIPEGYSVSREKKERFSLILESASTNQTSMYLCASSSPISSYNEQFFGPGTRLTVL.

The J gene is TRBJ2-1, the V gene TRBV7-2; 10 bases align to TRBD2. The trim removed 4 bases at V and 0 bases at J, leaving 6 bases unmatched. The CDR3 runs 17 residues. CDR1 SGHTA and CDR2 FQGNSA come from the germline V gene. CDR3 amino acids: CASSSRLAGLSYNEQFF. The CDR3 DNA follows: TGTGCCAGCAGCTCCAGACTAGCGGGTCTCTCCTACAATGAGCAGTTCTTC. Together with reference TRBV7-2 and TRBJ2-1, the CDR3 gives the full variable domain: GAGVSQSPSNKVTEKGKDVELRCDPISGHTALYWYRQSLGQGLEFLIYFQGNSAPDKSGLPSDRFSAERTGGSVSTLTIQRTQQEDSAVYLCASSSRLAGLSYNEQFFGPGTRLTVL.

This sequence joins TRBV9 and TRBJ2-3; TRBD1 matches 7 bases. The CDR3 consists of 17 residues. J was trimmed by 4 bases and V by 0 bases; bases with no gene match: 11. Germline lookup yields CDR1 SGDLS and CDR2 YYNGEE. CDR3 nucleotide sequence: TGTGCCAGCAGCGTAGCTCGGGCAGGGGGTATTTCAGATACGCAGTATTTT. Translated: CASSVARAGGISDTQYF.

This chain connects TRBV7-9 to TRBJ2-1; 8 bases match TRBD2. The CDR3 has 13 amino acids. J was trimmed by 6 bases and V by 8 bases; bases with no gene match: 6. Germline V lookup: CDR1 SEHNR, CDR2 FQNEAQ (reference sequence). CDR3 DNA sequence: TGTGCCAGCGATGCGGCGGGAGGCAATGAGCAGTTCTTC. Translating gives CASDAAGGNEQFF.

The chain couples TRBV4-2 to TRBJ2-1, with 8 bases aligning to TRBD2. V shed 7 bases, J shed 6 bases, and the junction held 8 bases outside the gene matches. Germline-derived CDR1 and CDR2 are LGHNA and YNFKEQ. CDR3 size: 14 residues. The CDR3: CASNPGRAFNEQFF. The CDR3 region has the DNA TGTGCCAGCAATCCCGGGAGGGCCTTCAATGAGCAGTTCTTC.

The chain carries TRBV7-9 and TRBJ2-5; 7 bases map to TRBD1. Unmatched junction bases numbered 14, after V lost 5 bases and J lost 5 bases. Looked up from germline, CDR1 is SEHNR and CDR2 is FQNEAQ (reference sequence). The CDR3 covers 16 residues. CDR3 bases: TGTGCCAGCAGCCATCCGGTGACAGGGAGTCGGGAGACCCAGTACTTC. Encoded protein: CASSHPVTGSRETQYF.

In regard to this clone: The identical CDR3 is also encoded by other nucleotide sequences in the sample. V and J are TRBV7-2 and TRBJ2-2, with TRBD1 matching over 12 bases. CDR3 length: 16 residues. V was pared by 4 bases and J by 5 bases, with 5 bases of the junction left unmatched. Germline values: CDR1 SGHTA, CDR2 FQGNSA. CDR3 sequence reads: CASSSRDRGHTGELFF. CDR3 DNA sequence: TGTGCCAGCAGCTCGAGGGACAGGGGGCATACCGGGGAGCTGTTTTTT.

The chain has TRBV10-3 and TRBJ2-7; 7 nucleotides line up with TRBD2. Germline V gene sequence: CDR1 ENHRY, CDR2 SYGVKD. The CDR3 is 16 residues long. The V gene end was trimmed by 0 bases and the J gene end by 1 base; junction bases not matched to a gene: 6. The CDR3: CAISESPSGHSYEQYF. The CDR3 bases are TGTGCCATCAGTGAGTCTCCTAGCGGCCATTCCTACGAGCAGTACTTC.

Turning to this clone: The identical CDR3 is also encoded by other nucleotide sequences in the sample. The CDR3 nucleotides read TGTGCCAGCCGAGGGACAGGACAAGAGACCCAGTACTTC. Translation gives CASRGTGQETQYF. This rearrangement joins TRBV28 to TRBJ2-5, with 8 bases aligning to TRBD1. The CDR3 runs to 13 residues. Germline V gives CDR1 MDHEN, CDR2 SYDVKM. V lost 8 bases to trimming and J lost 2 bases; unmatched junction nucleotides: 4.

This clone has just a few counts. This chain joins TRBV4-2 and TRBJ1-1, with D tentatively TRBD1 (5 bases). This CDR3 has 14 residues. Between the trimmed V and J ends, which lost 4 bases and 5 bases, there was a span of 14 bases. The germline V gene has CDR1 LGHNA and CDR2 YNFKEQ. In nucleotides, the CDR3 is TGTGCCAGCAGCCCCATTGGGGCGGGGACTGAAGCTTTCTTT. This sequence encodes CASSPIGAGTEAFF.

This clone has just one count. Other DNA sequences in the sample encode the same CDR3. The rearrangement uses TRBV19 and TRBJ1-2, with D perhaps TRBD1 (6 bases). V was trimmed by 3 bases and J by 4 bases, leaving 9 bases between them. CDR3 length: 13 residues. Germline CDR1 and CDR2: LNHDA and SQIVND (reference sequence). The CDR3 nucleotides are TGTGCCAGTAGTATCCGGACAGCCTATGGCTACACCTTC. Its translation: CASSIRTAYGYTF.

This clone occurred once. J is TRBJ1-2 and V is TRBV28; TRBD1 aligns across 7 bases. The CDR3 consists of 14 residues. The germline gives CDR1 MDHEN, CDR2 SYDVKM. V shed 8 bases and J 3 bases; nucleotides not matched to a gene: 9. CDR3 loop: CASVGGGWDYGYTF. In DNA, the CDR3 is TGTGCCAGCGTTGGAGGGGGCTGGGACTATGGCTACACCTTC.

The chain recombines TRBV10-3 with TRBJ2-3, with 9 bases fitting TRBD1. Germline V gene lookup returns CDR1 ENHRY and CDR2 SYGVKD. The CDR3 has 17 amino acids. V lost 6 bases to trimming and J lost 2 bases; unmatched junction nucleotides: 12. The CDR3 region has the DNA TGTGCCATCAGCCATAGTGCTGGGACAGGGATCACAGATACGCAGTATTTT. This gives the protein CAISHSAGTGITDTQYF.

About this clone itself: Other nucleotide sequences in the sample specify the same CDR3. V usage is TRBV7-9 and J usage is TRBJ1-1, with 9 bases aligning to TRBD1. Trimming cost V 3 bases and J 7 bases; bases outside gene matches: 0. From germline, CDR1 is SEHNR and CDR2 FQNEAQ (reference sequence). The CDR3 is 12 amino acids. CDR3 amino acids: CASSLGQGEAFF. The CDR3 coding sequence is TGTGCCAGCAGCTTGGGACAGGGTGAAGCTTTCTTT.

This clone has a single count. V usage is TRBV28 and J usage is TRBJ2-3; 8 positions match TRBD2. V lost 5 bases, J lost 3 bases, and 19 bases stayed unmatched. Germline CDR1 is MDHEN and CDR2 is SYDVKM. The CDR3 contains 19 residues. CDR3 loop: CASSPLHSGKGYGTDTQYF. Here the CDR3 DNA reads TGTGCCAGCAGTCCCCTTCATAGCGGGAAGGGCTATGGTACAGATACGCAGTATTTT.